This T cell receptor beta chain was identified during a study of blood T cells in healthy people across ages. Background on the study: Template switching captured about one barcoded beta molecule per two T cells. Whole-study results and caveats: Without sorted subsets, naive and antigen-experienced compartments could not be conclusively compared.

Comments on this clonotype: Its target is unknown.

Together with a sample-barcoded 5' primer, a J-beta primer mix was included in a second PCR lasting about 7 to 11 cycles. Each cDNA molecule received a tag from a template-switch adaptor that had 12 random nucleotides. TCRdb ran MiXCR on the 5' RACE reads and lists one entry per CDR3 protein. Of about 970,000 distinct CDR3 sequences in the sample, around 54% are singletons; the top ten hold about a fifth. Every sample yielded at least 6.5 million isolated PBMCs. The ends were cut back, 3 bases at V and 3 bases at J, with 8 bases in the middle. Germline assignment: CDR1 SGHTA and CDR2 FQGNSA. CDR3 length equals 13 residues.

The chain joins TRBV7-2 to TRBJ1-2; no clear D. The sample consisted of blood. This TCR was recovered from a woman in her sixties in good health. The CDR3 DNA sequence: TGTGCCAGCAGCTTGGAGGGCCACTATGGCTACACCTTC. Its translation: CASSLEGHYGYTF.